This entry describes one T cell receptor beta chain. TCRdb's copy holds only in-frame clones and misses some; the assay was immunoSEQ multiplex PCR. The sample includes 110,000 or so clones, approximately 56% of them seen just once. The source of the sample is a study of cytotoxic CD8 clonotypes in ibrutinib-treated CLL. Study-level information: Response samples were drawn at a median of around 12 months of treatment, range 6 to 36. Samples had a mean of approximately 270,000 productive templates and about 93,000 productive rearrangements.

Deletions cut 7 bases from V and 1 base from J, with 20 bases between. The CDR3 has 18 amino acids. Germline CDR1 is MDHEN and CDR2 is SYDVKM. Around 2 micrograms of genomic DNA (from cryopreserved PBMCs) were used for TCR beta libraries. The sample in question was PBMCs, obtained after 24 months of ibrutinib treatment. The TCR comes from a human donor with chronic lymphocytic leukemia. V gene TRBV28 combines with J gene TRBJ2-6; D not certain. The CDR3 loop reads CASTAPRATKSGANVLTF. The CDR3 DNA reads as TGTGCCAGCACCGCCCCCCGGGCTACCAAGTCTGGGGCCAACGTCCTGACTTTC.